One and the same sample provided the 12 T cell receptor beta chains below, sequenced in a study of beta chain features in type 1 diabetes. As every portion of the isolated RNA was reverse transcribed, the sequencing read expressed TCRB transcripts. Profiled with immunoSEQ multiplex PCR; TCRdb holds only in-frame clones, not every one. The table lists under 500,000 clones, about 32% of them singletons. Sequencing was carried out using naive CD4+ T cells from blood. The receptors shown here come from a man between 18 and 35 years old in good health.

This clone was observed a handful of times. This sequence joins TRBV28 and TRBJ2-7; TRBD2 matches at 10 bases. The junction had 9 bases not matched to a gene; V was cut back by 2 bases and J by 2 bases. This CDR3 has 17 residues. From germline, CDR1 is MDHEN and CDR2 SYDVKM. CDR3 region: CASSLVVGLARPYEQYF. CDR3 nucleotides: TGTGCCAGCAGTTTAGTAGTGGGACTAGCGCGGCCCTACGAGCAGTACTTC.

A remark on this clone: This CDR3 is also generated by other DNA sequences in the sample. This chain joins TRBV30 and TRBJ2-7; D is undetermined. The CDR3 spans 12 residues. V was clipped by 3 bases and J by 0 bases, with 6 bases between them. From germline, CDR1 is GTSNPN and CDR2 SVGIG (reference sequence). The CDR3 loop is CAWRRVSYEQYF. The CDR3 coding sequence is TGTGCCTGGAGACGGGTCTCCTACGAGCAGTACTTC.

CDR3 residues: CASSASYNEQFF. CDR3 bases: TGTGCCAGCAGTGCCTCCTACAATGAGCAGTTCTTC. The chain joins TRBV28 to TRBJ2-1; no reliable D call. V was pared by 5 bases and J by 0 bases, with 2 bases between. The CDR3 covers 12 residues. Germline values: CDR1 MDHEN, CDR2 SYDVKM. The full variable domain, in which reference TRBV28 and TRBJ2-1 provide the parts outside the CDR3, is DVKVTQSSRYLVKRTGEKVFLECVQDMDHENMFWYRQDPGLGLRLIYFSYDVKMKEKGDIPEGYSVSREKKERFSLILESASTNQTSMYLCASSASYNEQFFGPGTRLTVL.

This chain uses TRBV9 with TRBJ2-2; 10 nucleotides agree with TRBD1. Germline assignment: CDR1 SGDLS and CDR2 YYNGEE. Trimming removed 5 bases from V and 5 bases from J; junction bases left unmatched: 6. The CDR3 has 15 amino acids. In DNA form, the CDR3 reads TGTGCCAGCAGGGAGACAGGGGGCGATACCGGGGAGCTGTTTTTT. Protein sequence: CASRETGGDTGELFF.

The V and J genes are TRBV7-9 and TRBJ2-4; D perhaps matches TRBD2 (5 bases). Trimming pared 3 bases from V and 3 bases from J, leaving 12 bases between. The CDR3 totals 15 residues. Per the germline V gene, CDR1 is SEHNR and CDR2 is FQNEAQ (reference sequence). CDR3 sequence (DNA): TGTGCCAGCAGCTTGGACGGGGTCCTCAAAAACATTCAGTACTTC. It encodes CASSLDGVLKNIQYF.

This clone occurred a few times. The chain joins TRBV7-2 to TRBJ2-3, with 10 nucleotides matching TRBD2. The CDR3 covers 16 residues. The germline V gene encodes CDR1 SGHTA and CDR2 FQGNSA. V lost 1 base to trimming and J lost 5 bases; unmatched junction nucleotides: 6. CDR3 sequence reads: CASSLDPSGGRDTQYF. Here the CDR3 DNA reads TGTGCCAGCAGCTTAGACCCTAGCGGGGGACGAGATACGCAGTATTTT.

V gene TRBV30 combines with J gene TRBJ2-1, with D tentatively TRBD1 or TRBD2 (5 bases each). The CDR3 contains 16 residues. Germline V gives CDR1 GTSNPN, CDR2 SVGIG (reference sequence). V dropped 0 bases and J dropped 2 bases, with 14 bases sitting between them. CDR3 in DNA: TGTGCCTGGAGTGTACGGGACCTCGGAACCTACAATGAGCAGTTCTTC. It codes for CAWSVRDLGTYNEQFF.

The J gene is TRBJ2-1, the V gene TRBV30; D possibly corresponds to TRBD1 (5 bases). Germline V gene data show CDR1 as GTSNPN and CDR2 as SVGIG (reference sequence). CDR3 length: 14 amino acids. Between the trimmed V and J ends, which lost 2 bases and 0 bases, there was a span of 8 bases. Here the CDR3 reads CAWSTGSSYNEQFF. The CDR3 DNA sequence: TGTGCCTGGAGTACAGGTTCCTCCTACAATGAGCAGTTCTTC.

This clone has a single count. The CDR3 is CASSWTSSSYEQYF. The CDR3 nucleotides are TGCGCCAGCAGCTGGACTAGCAGTTCCTACGAGCAGTACTTC. This chain connects TRBV5-1 to TRBJ2-7; 8 bases align to TRBD2. CDR1 SGHRS and CDR2 YFSETQ come from the germline V gene. With V trimmed by 3 bases and J by 1 base, 3 bases remained unmatched. CDR3 length: 14 amino acids.

Concerning this clone: The identical CDR3 is also encoded by other nucleotide sequences in the sample. V gene TRBV7-2 combines with J gene TRBJ2-3; D uncertain. Trimming removed 5 bases at V and 4 bases at J, with 4 bases between. Germline V lookup: CDR1 SGHTA, CDR2 FQGNSA. CDR3 length: 11 residues. CDR3 in DNA: TGTGCCAGCAGCCCGGCAGATACGCAGTATTTT. Protein: CASSPADTQYF.

Comments on this clone: This CDR3 is also generated by other DNA sequences in the sample. This sequence joins TRBV30 and TRBJ1-5; D is ambiguous. This CDR3 has 13 amino acids. Germline V CDR1 and CDR2: GTSNPN, SVGIG (reference sequence). V lost 1 base, J lost 3 bases, and 7 bases lay in between. The CDR3 region is CAWSGRANQPQHF. The CDR3 DNA reads as TGTGCCTGGAGTGGTAGGGCCAATCAGCCCCAGCATTTT.

The V call is TRBV5-1, the J call TRBJ2-7, with TRBD1 identical over 10 bases. Germline CDR1 reads SGHRS; CDR2 reads YFSETQ. This CDR3 comprises 18 residues. V shed 0 bases, J shed 2 bases, and the junction held 11 bases outside the gene matches. The DNA for the CDR3 is TGCGCCAGCAGCTTGGGGACAGGGGGTCTAGCGGATCCCTACGAGCAGTACTTC. Protein: CASSLGTGGLADPYEQYF.